Listed below are T cell receptor beta chains from one sample, sequenced in a study of control samples from healthy donors and cancer patients. TCRdb's table, derived via immunoSEQ multiplex PCR, lists solely in-frame clones and lacks some. The data contain 95,000 to 150,000 clones, about nine tenths of them singletons. Sequenced input: blood. These receptors all stem from a man between 40 and 49 years old in good health. Each CDR3 is given with its conserved first and last residue. D genes are given only for firm matches. Expanded clones are given a class, and other clones once, few, many or no size at all.

d_call,cdr3_length,v_call,clone_size,j_call,cdr3_nt,cdr3_aa
-,12,TRBV5-5,-,TRBJ1-4,TGTGCCAGCAGCTTCCAGGGAGAAAAACTGTTTTTT,CASSFQGEKLFF
-,19,TRBV4-3,-,TRBJ2-7,TGCGCCAGCAGCCAAGAGCGAGGGGGCGGGGGTTTCATCTCCTACGAGCAGTACTTC,CASSQERGGGGFISYEQYF
TRBD2,17,TRBV7-8,-,TRBJ2-3,TGTGCCAGCAGCATCGGACTAGCGGGGGGGAGCACAGATACGCAGTATTTT,CASSIGLAGGSTDTQYF
-,14,TRBV5-1,-,TRBJ1-1,TGCGCCAGCAGCTCGACCATGATGAACACTGAAGCTTTCTTT,CASSSTMMNTEAFF
-,14,TRBV5-6,-,TRBJ1-3,TGTGCCAGCAGCTTGTATACCGCTGGAAACACCATATATTTT,CASSLYTAGNTIYF
-,12,TRBV5-5,few,TRBJ2-7,TGTGCCAGCAGCTTGGTGAAATCCGAGCAGTACTTC,CASSLVKSEQYF
-,13,TRBV12-3/TRBV12-4,few,TRBJ2-7,TGTGCCAGCAGTTTGCGCAGGGGCTACGAGCAGTACTTC,CASSLRRGYEQYF
-,15,TRBV6-5,once,TRBJ1-2,TGTGCGATCTCGGCAGGGGCCCGCCGGGCGGATGGCTACACCTTC,CAISAGARRADGYTF
-,14,TRBV5-1,-,TRBJ2-3,TGCGCCAGCAGCTTAAGGCAGTCCCCAGATACGCAGTATTTT,CASSLRQSPDTQYF
-,16,TRBV11-3,-,TRBJ2-7,TGTGCCAGCAGCTTAGATGGGGCGGGGGCCCCCTACGAGCAGTACTTC,CASSLDGAGAPYEQYF
TRBD2,15,TRBV7-2,-,TRBJ2-7,TGTGCCAGCAGCTTAGACCTAGCGGGGGGACGTGAGCAGTACTTC,CASSLDLAGGREQYF
-,15,TRBV14,-,TRBJ1-4,TGTGCCAGCAGCCTAGGTGTTCGGTTTGGGGAAAAACTGTTTTTT,CASSLGVRFGEKLFF
-,18,TRBV6-2/TRBV6-3,-,TRBJ1-3,TGTGCCAGCAGCCCGCAGGCTCCCGGGCCGCGGCCTGGAAACACCATATATTTT,CASSPQAPGPRPGNTIYF
TRBD2,17,TRBV7-2,-,TRBJ2-3,TGTGCCAGCAGCTTCTGGGGGAGCGGGGGGGCGGCAGATACGCAGTATTTT,CASSFWGSGGAADTQYF
-,15,TRBV5-6,-,TRBJ2-1,TGTGCCAGCAGCTTGTGGCAGGGAACCTACAATGAGCAGTTCTTC,CASSLWQGTYNEQFF
-,16,TRBV9,once,TRBJ1-6,TGTGCCAGCAGCGTCTCGGGACACCCGTCGATATCACCCCTCCACTTT,CASSVSGHPSISPLHF
-,17,TRBV18,once,TRBJ2-2,TGTGCCAGCTCACCCCAGACAGCAAACTCGAACACCGGGGAGCTGTTTTTT,CASSPQTANSNTGELFF
TRBD1,16,TRBV6-2/TRBV6-3,once,TRBJ1-2,TGTGCCAGCAGTACGGGACAGAGACCCTTAGTCTATGGCTACACCTTC,CASSTGQRPLVYGYTF
-,11,TRBV25-1,-,TRBJ2-7,TGTGCCAGCGGTCGGGTGGGCGAGCAGTACTTC,CASGRVGEQYF
-,13,TRBV16,-,TRBJ2-7,TGTGCCAGCAGCCAAGCGCAGGGTAACGAGCAGTACTTC,CASSQAQGNEQYF
-,15,TRBV18,-,TRBJ1-2,TGTGCCAGCTCAACCCAGGTTGGGAAGGGATATGGCTACACCTTC,CASSTQVGKGYGYTF
-,15,TRBV5-5,once,TRBJ1-4,TGTGCCAGCTCCAATTCGACAGTAACTAATGAAAAACTGTTTTTT,CASSNSTVTNEKLFF
-,12,TRBV11-2,-,TRBJ2-2,TGTGCCAGCACAGGGATGGACGGGGAGCTGTTTTTT,CASTGMDGELFF
-,13,TRBV29-1,once,TRBJ2-4,TGCAGCGTTGTCCCGGGGGCTAAAAACATTCAGTACTTC,CSVVPGAKNIQYF
-,13,TRBV12-5,-,TRBJ2-5,TGTGCTAGTGGTTTGGTAAGAGGGGAGACCCAGTACTTC,CASGLVRGETQYF
-,12,TRBV11-2,-,TRBJ2-7,TGTGCCAGCAGCCGATATACCTACGAGCAGTACTTC,CASSRYTYEQYF
TRBD1,17,TRBV18,-,TRBJ1-3,TGTGCCAGCTCACCCCTAGGGACAGGGGTCTCTGGAAACACCATATATTTT,CASSPLGTGVSGNTIYF
TRBD1,16,TRBV10-1,-,TRBJ1-2,TGCGCCAGCAGTGAGGTAGGGCTCAGGGGGCAGTTTGGCTACACCTTC,CASSEVGLRGQFGYTF
-,18,TRBV10-2,-,TRBJ1-2,TGCGCCACCCATAGCCGTCCCGGGACAAGGGATCCCACCTATGGCTACACCTTC,CATHSRPGTRDPTYGYTF
-,15,TRBV9,-,TRBJ2-3,TGTGCCAGCAGCCGAGGGGCAGGGGCAGCAGATACGCAGTATTTT,CASSRGAGAADTQYF
-,16,TRBV7-2,-,TRBJ2-2,TGTGCCAGCAGCTACCACGGCCGTGCGAACACCGGGGAGCTGTTTTTT,CASSYHGRANTGELFF
-,15,TRBV3-1/TRBV3-2,-,TRBJ2-7,TGTGCCAGCAGCCCTACACCAGGGTCACCTTGCGAGCAGTACTTC,CASSPTPGSPCEQYF
-,16,TRBV21-1,-,TRBJ1-5,TGTGCCAGCAGCAAAAAAAAGGGGGTTGGCAATCAGCCCCAGCATTTT,CASSKKKGVGNQPQHF
TRBD1,15,TRBV7-7,many,TRBJ2-5,TGTGCCAGCAGCCCGAGGGACAGGGTGGGAGAGACCCAGTACTTC,CASSPRDRVGETQYF
-,12,TRBV7-9,-,TRBJ1-3,TGTGCCAGCAGCATAGACCAGAACACCATATATTTT,CASSIDQNTIYF
TRBD1,15,TRBV27,-,TRBJ2-5,TGTGCCAGCAGTTGGAGGGACAGGGGCCAAGAGACCCAGTACTTC,CASSWRDRGQETQYF
TRBD1,15,TRBV6-5,-,TRBJ1-4,TGTGCCAGCAGTTACTCCGGGACAGGAGGCGAAAAACTGTTTTTT,CASSYSGTGGEKLFF
TRBD1,13,TRBV5-1,-,TRBJ2-1,TGCGCCAGCAGCACGGGACAGCACAATGAGCAGTTCTTC,CASSTGQHNEQFF
-,15,TRBV7-2,once,TRBJ2-3,TGTGCCAGCAGCTCAGGACCGCCCCGCACAGATACGCAGTATTTT,CASSSGPPRTDTQYF
TRBD1,17,TRBV9,once,TRBJ1-3,TGTGCCAGCAGCCCGGACAGGGGGCTAGTCACTGGAAACACCATATATTTT,CASSPDRGLVTGNTIYF
-,14,TRBV6-5,-,TRBJ1-2,TGTGCCAGCAGTCCTGCGTCGGGTTACTATGGCTACACCTTC,CASSPASGYYGYTF
-,13,TRBV2,-,TRBJ1-2,TGTGCCAGTACTCAGGATAGGAGCTATGGCTACACCTTC,CASTQDRSYGYTF
TRBD1,13,TRBV18,once,TRBJ1-2,TGTGCCAGCTCACCAGGACAGGGGGAAGGCTACACCTTC,CASSPGQGEGYTF
-,10,TRBV20-1,-,TRBJ1-1,TGCAGTGCGGACGAAATTGAAGCTTTCTTT,CSADEIEAFF
-,14,TRBV21-1,-,TRBJ2-3,TGTGCCAGCAAGGAGGGGACTCGCGCAGATACGCAGTATTTT,CASKEGTRADTQYF
TRBD1,15,TRBV6-5,-,TRBJ2-3,TGTGCCAGCAGCCTTGACAGGGGTCGCACAGATACGCAGTATTTT,CASSLDRGRTDTQYF
-,16,TRBV5-1,once,TRBJ1-1,TGCGCCAGCAGCCCTTCAGTCTTGGCCTCTTACACTGAAGCTTTCTTT,CASSPSVLASYTEAFF
TRBD2,15,TRBV7-2,-,TRBJ2-7,TGTGCCAGCAGCTGGACTAGCGGGGGGGTCGGCGAGCAGTACTTC,CASSWTSGGVGEQYF
-,15,TRBV5-1,-,TRBJ1-4,TGCGCCAGCAGCTTGGACGTACAAGAGACCTTACCTCTGTTTTTT,CASSLDVQETLPLFF
TRBD1,14,TRBV5-1,-,TRBJ1-2,TGCGCCAGCAGCTTGACAGGGGAAATGGATGGCTACACCTTC,CASSLTGEMDGYTF
-,12,TRBV29-1,-,TRBJ1-1,TGCAGCGTTGCCGGGACGAACACTGAAGCTTTCTTT,CSVAGTNTEAFF
-,15,TRBV6-1,-,TRBJ2-1,TGTGCCAGCAGTGACTCCCTGACAGCTTACAATGAGCAGTTCTTC,CASSDSLTAYNEQFF
-,14,TRBV5-1,-,TRBJ2-1,TGCGCCAGCAGCTTGGCCGGCCCGGCAAATGAGCAGTTCTTC,CASSLAGPANEQFF
TRBD1,14,TRBV6-5,-,TRBJ1-1,TGTGCCAGCTTTCCGACAGGGCTGAACACTGAAGCTTTCTTT,CASFPTGLNTEAFF